Detailed here is one T cell receptor (beta chain). Its specificity is unknown. The data stem from a study of T cell repertoires in cytomegalovirus infection. Study context: In public TCR beta signatures, there were indications of both CMV infection and matching HLA type. Broader study findings: CMV-specific HLA-C-restricted TCR beta clonotypes dominated the ex vivo response. Summed public TCR beta family frequency identified CMV carriers bearing the relevant HLA.

Germline V lookup: CDR1 LNHDA, CDR2 SQIVND (reference sequence). The V and J ends lost 10 bases and 7 bases, in that order; junction bases with no gene match: 8. This CDR3 has 12 residues. MiXCR, run by TCRdb on the reads, gives a single entry per CDR3 protein. Of around 120,000 distinct CDR3 sequences listed, under 55% are singletons. This TCR was recovered from a human donor in good health (CMV status not recorded). Some clones in this sample may be carry-over from other donors' samples. The rearrangement links TRBV19 to TRBJ2-7; 9 bases are a match to TRBD1. The specimen was CD8+ T cells from cultured PBMCs, collected from culture after CMV antigen stimulation. The CDR3 loop is CATAQGAGEQYF. In DNA form, the CDR3 reads TGTGCCACCGCACAGGGGGCTGGAGAGCAGTACTTC.